The TCR beta chain described here comes from a study of T cells in Graves' hyperthyroidism and ophthalmopathy. Study details: Peripheral blood collection took place at initial diagnosis, before any treatment.

Over 18 months, lack of ophthalmopathy progression marked Graves' hyperthyroidism as stable. Not enrolled were patients with uncontrolled infection, other autoimmune disease, pregnancy or lactation. The table lists this clonotype with a few counts. Its antigen is unidentified. Trimming took off 5 bases at V and 8 bases at J, with 15 bases between the two ends. The CDR3 loop spans 14 amino acids. The germline V gene has CDR1 SGHAT and CDR2 FQNNGV. Findings and caveats of the study: Most clonotypes expanded in thyroid above 0.001 were likewise present in blood.

Amplified TCR beta CDR3 regions came from RNA transcripts. The TCR CDR3 was amplified in a first-round RT-PCR using the HTBI primer set. TCRdb processed the multiplex PCR reads anew with MiXCR; each CDR3 protein has one entry. The repertoire holds around 420,000 distinct CDR3 sequences, with 15% to 17% as singletons. The chain recombines TRBV11-2 with TRBJ1-4; D not certain. Sequencing used blood. This TCR was recovered from a woman between 18 and 30 years old with Graves' hyperthyroidism. CDR3 nucleotides: TGTGCCAGCAGCCCACTTCTGGGCGGGGAAAAACTGTTTTTT. Translating it yields CASSPLLGGEKLFF.